The 24 T cell receptor beta chains presented below share a single source sample, sequenced in a study of Graves' ophthalmopathy and Graves' hyperthyroidism. Scientists amplified the TCR beta CDR3 regions from RNA transcripts. First-round RT-PCR with HTBI primers preceded a second-round multiplex PCR. A single record per CDR3 protein comes from TCRdb applying MiXCR to the multiplex PCR reads. In the table there are 900,000 to 1,200,000 distinct CDR3 sequences, about 35% of which are singletons. Sequenced input: peripheral blood or thyroid tissue (not recorded which). The origin of the receptors is an adult man with Graves' hyperthyroidism.

There are many counts of this clonotype. The chain combines TRBV7-9 with TRBJ1-2; 9 nucleotides line up with TRBD1. The CDR3 runs to 12 residues. J lost 8 bases, V lost 9 bases, and 7 bases had no gene match. Per germline, CDR1 SEHNR and CDR2 FQNEAQ (reference sequence). DNA for the CDR3: TGTGCCAGTGAAAGGACAGGGGAGGGCTACACCTTC. It codes for CASERTGEGYTF. The variable domain in full, completed from reference TRBV7-9 and TRBJ1-2, reads DTGVSQNPRHKITKRGQNVTFRCDPISEHNRLYWYRQTLGQGPEFLTYFQNEAQLEKSRLLSDRFSAERPKGSFSTLEIQRTEQGDSAMYLCASERTGEGYTFGSGTRLTVV.

This clonotype was recorded at least ten times. This rearrangement joins TRBV20-1 to TRBJ1-5; D unresolved. V was shortened by 5 bases and J by 1 base, with 9 bases between the two germline ends. Germline V CDR1 and CDR2: DFQATT, SNEGSKA (reference sequence). The CDR3 is 13 residues long. The CDR3 DNA follows: TGCAGTGCTCTCAGTGGCAGCAATCAGCCCCAGCATTTT. Translating gives CSALSGSNQPQHF.

In its sample, this clonotype was seen many times. The rearrangement links TRBV7-9 to TRBJ2-5; 8 bases are a match to TRBD2. Germline V gene data show CDR1 as SEHNR and CDR2 as FQNEAQ (reference sequence). V dropped 4 bases and J dropped 6; count of bases not matched to a gene: 19. CDR3 length: 18 amino acids. Here the CDR3 reads CASSSDTGRGANVKTQYF. CDR3 in DNA: TGTGCCAGCAGCTCCGACACCGGGCGGGGGGCCAACGTAAAGACCCAGTACTTC.

This clonotype has ten or more counts. One end of the junction fails to match germline, which may point to a read error. V usage is TRBV12-3 or TRBV12-4 and J usage is TRBJ2-2; D unclear. The CDR3 is 11 amino acids. Written as DNA, the CDR3 is TGCGCCAGCTCGTTATCCGGGGAGCTGTTTTTT. It yields the protein CASSLSGELFF.

This chain connects TRBV5-1 to TRBJ2-3; D is tentatively TRBD1 or TRBD2 (5 bases each). From germline, CDR1 is SGHRS and CDR2 YFSETQ. V lost 1 base and J 4 bases, leaving 10 bases between the germline ends. The CDR3 is 14 amino acids. The CDR3, as DNA: TGCGCCAGCAGCTTGCAGGGACCCCCAGATACGCAGTATTTT. Its translation is CASSLQGPPDTQYF.

This sequence joins TRBV29-1 and TRBJ1-2; 10 nucleotides line up with TRBD1. The length of the CDR3 is 13 residues. Germline CDR1 and CDR2: SQVTM and ANQGSEA. J gave up 6 bases and V 6 bases, and 7 bases lay outside the gene matches. In DNA form, the CDR3 reads TGCAGCGTCGAGGACAGGGGGATAGATGGCTACACCTTC. Translation gives CSVEDRGIDGYTF.

In the case of this clonotype: Lacking the conserved final phenylalanine or tryptophan, this CDR3 likely reflects a read error. The DNA is left out, because the CDR3 cannot be placed on it with certainty; the CDR3 is given as TCRdb lists it. V gene TRBV20-1 combines with J gene TRBJ1-1; the table's D call, TRBD1, has no DNA check behind it. The CDR3 numbers 10 amino acids, ends counted. The germline CDR1 and CDR2 sequences are DFQATT and SNEGSKA (reference sequence). The CDR3: CSARVLRGSY.

This clonotype was picked up many times. This sequence joins TRBV2 and TRBJ2-5; 11 bases fit TRBD2. The CDR3 extends over 15 amino acids. Trimming removed 6 bases from V and 4 bases from J; junction bases left unmatched: 7. Germline V lookup: CDR1 SNHLY, CDR2 FYNNEI. Here the CDR3 DNA reads TGTGCCAGCAGCGGTAGCGGGGGGGCCGGAGAGACCCAGTACTTC. Encoded protein: CASSGSGGAGETQYF.

The sample holds many counts of this clonotype. The V gene is TRBV19, the J gene TRBJ1-4, with unresolved D. V lost 7 bases and J lost 2, with 23 bases in between. The germline gives CDR1 LNHDA, CDR2 SQIVND (reference sequence). The CDR3 loop spans 18 amino acids. The CDR3 here is CASNLQDGDLCTNEKLFF. The CDR3 bases are TGTGCCAGTAACCTACAAGATGGGGATCTCTGTACTAATGAAAAACTGTTTTTT.

To note about this clonotype: This is likely a read error, given that the CDR3 carries no conserved phenylalanine or tryptophan at its end. Because the CDR3's place on the DNA is in doubt, the DNA is left out and the CDR3 is given as listed by TCRdb. V gene TRBV12-3 or TRBV12-4 combines with J gene TRBJ1-4; the DNA was not compared with TRBD1, the D call given in the table. The CDR3 length equals 9 residues, ends included. The chain's CDR3 is CASSLADRV.

The CDR3 DNA is TGCGCCAGCAGCTTGGGTGAAGGGAAGGGTGGCTACACCTTC. Amino acid sequence: CASSLGEGKGGYTF. V gene TRBV5-1 combines with J gene TRBJ1-2; unclear D gene. The CDR3 runs 14 residues. Germline-derived CDR1 and CDR2 are SGHRS and YFSETQ. With 0 bases removed from V and 7 bases from J, the gap between germline ends came to 13 bases. The full variable domain, in which reference TRBV5-1 and TRBJ1-2 provide the parts outside the CDR3, is KAGVTQTPRYLIKTRGQQVTLSCSPISGHRSVSWYQQTPGQGLQFLFEYFSETQRNKGNFPGRFSGRQFSNSRSEMNVSTLELGDSALYLCASSLGEGKGGYTFGSGTRLTVV.

At least ten counts were recorded for this clonotype. CDR3 protein: CSVGPFPGHPETQYF. CDR3 nucleotides: TGCAGCGTTGGCCCCTTCCCGGGACATCCAGAGACCCAGTACTTC. The genes are TRBV29-1 and TRBJ2-5; the D gene is possibly TRBD1 (6 bases). The length of the CDR3 is 15 residues. Germline V gene data show CDR1 as SQVTM and CDR2 as ANQGSEA. V lost 4 bases and J 4 bases, leaving 19 bases between the germline ends.

To note about this clonotype: A read error may be the cause here, since a much bigger clone is one base away. CDR3 sequence reads: CTSSLFSGQTISYEQYF. The CDR3 DNA reads as TGTACCAGCAGCTTATTTTCGGGACAAACAATCTCCTACGAGCAGTACTTC. The V call is TRBV7-2, the J call TRBJ2-7, with D perhaps TRBD1 (6 bases). CDR3 size: 17 residues. V dropped 2 bases and J dropped 0 bases, with 17 bases sitting between them. Germline loops: CDR1 SGHTA, CDR2 FQGNSA.

This clonotype was recorded at least ten times. The V and J genes are TRBV20-1 and TRBJ2-5; D tentatively reads TRBD1 or TRBD2 (5 bases each). Germline lookup yields CDR1 DFQATT and CDR2 SNEGSKA (reference sequence). The V gene lost 1 base and the J gene lost 4 bases, with 10 bases spanning the gap. This CDR3 contains 13 residues. The CDR3 nucleotides are TGCAGTGCTAGAGGCCGGGGACGAGAGACCCAGTACTTC. Translating it yields CSARGRGRETQYF.

This chain uses TRBV2 with TRBJ1-4, with 8 bases aligning to TRBD1. Germline V gene data show CDR1 as SNHLY and CDR2 as FYNNEI. Germline trimming cut 7 bases from V and 2 bases from J; bases unmatched to any gene: 6. CDR3 size: 15 residues. DNA of the CDR3: TGTGCCAGCACTCGACAGGGGCTTACTAATGAAAAACTGTTTTTT. This codes for CASTRQGLTNEKLFF.

The V gene is TRBV29-1, the J gene TRBJ2-7, with 12 positions matching TRBD2. CDR1 is SQVTM and CDR2 is ANQGSEA in the germline V gene. The CDR3 sequence is 15 residues long. The V and J ends lost 4 bases and 1 base, in that order; junction bases with no gene match: 5. For the CDR3, the DNA is TGCAGCGTTGCGACTAGCGGGGGAGTTTCCTACGAGCAGTACTTC. Its translation is CSVATSGGVSYEQYF.

The chain has TRBV4-2 and TRBJ2-5, with 8 nucleotides matching TRBD1. J was trimmed by 7 bases and V by 4 bases; bases with no gene match: 8. Germline V CDR1 and CDR2: LGHNA, YNFKEQ. The CDR3 length is 14 residues. The CDR3 protein is CASSPQGAGGTQYF. The CDR3 nucleotides are TGTGCCAGCAGCCCGCAGGGGGCCGGGGGGACCCAGTACTTC.

This clonotype was observed many times. J is TRBJ1-1 and V is TRBV7-9; no reliable D call. This CDR3 spans 14 amino acids. The germline V and J ends were trimmed by 5 bases and 5 bases, with 15 bases remaining between them. Germline assignment: CDR1 SEHNR and CDR2 FQNEAQ (reference sequence). The CDR3 region has the DNA TGTGCCAGCAGCAACTCCCGGAGGGAAACTGAAGCTTTCTTT. Protein sequence: CASSNSRRETEAFF.

The table lists this clonotype with a count of one. The V and J genes are TRBV29-1 and TRBJ2-7; TRBD2 aligns across 15 bases. The germline V gene encodes CDR1 SQVTM and CDR2 ANQGSEA. Unmatched junction bases numbered 8, after V lost 0 bases and J lost 5 bases. The CDR3 length is 17 residues. DNA of the CDR3: TGCAGCGTTGAAGATCGGCGGACTAGCGGGGGGGCGGACGAGCAGTACTTC. Translating gives CSVEDRRTSGGADEQYF.

The chain links TRBV5-1 to TRBJ2-5; 8 nucleotides align to TRBD1. V was clipped by 2 bases and J by 5 bases; unmatched bases: 8. Germline assignment: CDR1 SGHRS and CDR2 YFSETQ. This CDR3 region has 15 residues. CDR3 in amino acids: CASSLRQGSGETQYF. CDR3 nucleotide sequence: TGCGCCAGCAGCTTAAGACAGGGGTCCGGCGAGACCCAGTACTTC.

This clonotype was detected many times. The chain is built from TRBV9 and TRBJ2-2; tentatively, D is TRBD1 or TRBD2 (5 bases each). Trimming shortened V by 0 bases and J by 6 bases, and 9 bases separated the two germline ends. Germline V lookup: CDR1 SGDLS, CDR2 YYNGEE. The CDR3 loop spans 14 amino acids. The CDR3 reads CASSVVGGAGELFF. The CDR3 DNA sequence: TGTGCCAGCAGCGTAGTTGGGGGAGCCGGGGAGCTGTTTTTT.

The chain employs TRBV6-5 and TRBJ2-7; 9 bases are shared with TRBD2. V lost 4 bases to trimming and J lost 2 bases; unmatched junction nucleotides: 9. CDR1 is MNHEY and CDR2 is SVGAGI in the germline V gene. There are 16 residues in the CDR3. The CDR3 nucleotides are TGTGCCAGCAGTTCCCCGACTAGCGGAGAGACCTACGAGCAGTACTTC. This codes for CASSSPTSGETYEQYF.

Points on this clonotype: A much larger clonotype is one base distant, so this may be a read error. The chain recombines TRBV7-8 with TRBJ1-4; D remains unclear. This CDR3 spans 13 amino acids. Trimming shortened V by 5 bases and J by 6 bases, and 10 bases separated the two germline ends. CDR1 is SGHVS and CDR2 is FQNEAQ in the germline V gene. CDR3 DNA sequence: TGTGCCAGCAGCGGGCCCTTTCATGAAAAACTGTTTTTT. Its protein is CASSGPFHEKLFF.

In its sample, this clonotype was seen a few times. This chain uses TRBV7-6 with TRBJ2-7; tentatively, D is TRBD1 (6 bases). V dropped 1 base and J dropped 5 bases, with 15 bases sitting between them. CDR1 is SGHVS, CDR2 FNYEAQ, per germline. The CDR3 length is 15 residues. CDR3 coding DNA: TGTGCCAGCAGCTTAGACTTCCACGGGACAAACGAGCAGTACTTC. Protein sequence: CASSLDFHGTNEQYF.